This T cell receptor (beta chain) came from a study of long-term antiretroviral therapy in people with HIV. Study background: A decade or so separates the oldest specimens from the later 2015 immediate-ART recommendation.

Study conclusions and caveats: Clones that had undergone expansion before ART dominated the repertoire at all time points. Post-ART diversity increased but stayed below transplant donor controls. Repertoires with HIV possessed tighter CDR3 length spans than those of controls.

As for this clone: Its specificity is not known.

Survey-level immunoSEQ v3.0 assays were run. The table came from immunoSEQ multiplex PCR; TCRdb's copy has only in-frame clones and leaves some out. The table shows about 20,000 clones, with 78% occurring only once. The CDR3 extends over 15 amino acids. Trimming took 5 bases from V and 1 from J, leaving 13 bases between them. Germline V gene data show CDR1 as SGHAT and CDR2 as FQNNGV. The chain is built from TRBV11-2 and TRBJ2-3, with no clear D. The clonotype was recovered from a woman aged 50 to 65 with HIV. The sequenced sample was unsorted PBMCs, obtained 0.3 years after starting antiretroviral therapy. CDR3 sequence (DNA): TGTGCCAGCAGCCCTCTAGGTGGAGGCACAGATACGCAGTATTTT. Its translation: CASSPLGGGTDTQYF.